Here is one T cell receptor (beta chain) with its context. There is no known antigen for this receptor. The junction shows a germline mismatch at one end, possibly a read error. The donors belonged to the validation cohort of about 120 subjects, which was separate from the approximately 660-subject first cohort. CDR1 MDHEN and CDR2 SYDVKM were looked up in the germline V gene. Taken from cysteine to phenylalanine, the CDR3 has 16 residues. Just the 48-base CDR3 DNA is kept, in frame starting at base 1. This sample was taken from a study of cytomegalovirus exposure and HLA in healthy donors (TCRdb year 2017). Concerning the study at large: The 666 repertoires of the first cohort and the 95 to 150 validation repertoires were produced on the same platform, according to a later analysis. The study aimed to test whether signatures of past pathogen exposure could be identified by cataloging public T cell receptors. Besides the first cohort of 666 subjects, a separate validation cohort made up of over 100 different subjects was used. High-throughput TCR immunosequencing, statistical association of individual TCRs with disease status, and machine learning were combined to predict cytomegalovirus infection status. The study at large found these results: Subsequent analysis determined that TCRs grouped into clusters in the first cohort also showed a tendency toward co-occurrence across the roughly 110 validation repertoires, and 85% to 95% of cluster scores exceeded 0. A total of 150 to 200 TCR beta chains were listed by the study as associated with cytomegalovirus. The validation cohort had no HLA typing available for a later analysis, so co-occurrence within that cohort was assessed over all 130 or so repertoires. Three of the identified cytomegalovirus-associated TCR beta chains were confirmed in vitro to be specific for cytomegalovirus antigens. It was suggested by the authors that the approach could potentially be generalized to other disease states and immunological phenotypes. Most TCR sequences were seen in very few donors, while some public TCRs were found in many individuals. In both the original and validation cohorts, the classifier was reported to diagnose cytomegalovirus status with high specificity and sensitivity.

The library was made by the immunoSEQ multiplex PCR assay. Processing in the source paper ran as follows. A statistical classification framework was built for diagnosing cytomegalovirus status from the catalog of TCR beta chain sequences. The table comes from immuneACCESS by way of TCRdb, which keeps in-frame sequences with V and J called. Part of the clones is missing from these tables; in studies checked, under half for an unresolved V gene and the rest for unknown reasons. The D gene and trimming were derived from the DNA, and the V and J assignments and clone size from that table. The sample table records about 220,000 clones; around nine tenths of these occur just once. Of the sample, 1% to 1.2% is held by the ten largest clones.

The chain links TRBV28 with TRBJ1-6, and perhaps TRBD1 as D gene, on 5 matching bases. The TCR sequence derives from a woman aged 18-29 years in good health and CMV-seronegative. Sequenced input: PBMCs. The CDR3 corresponds to CASSFGGVRSGRSLNF. The nucleotide sequence is given as TGTGCCAGCAGTTTTGGGGGGGTAAGGAGTGGCCGCTCCCTTAACTTT.